This T cell receptor beta chain was captured in a study of identical twins. Germline V gives CDR1 SGHAT, CDR2 FQNNGV. The length of the CDR3 is 15 residues. Trimming removed 4 bases from V and 3 bases from J; junction bases left unmatched: 7. TCRdb itself ran the 5' RACE reads through MiXCR, one entry per CDR3 protein. Seen here are approximately 350,000 distinct CDR3 sequences, roughly an eighth observed once, and the top ten hold approximately 7.6%. The sample also formed part of further work on yellow fever vaccine responses in identical twins.

What was sequenced was CD8+ T cells sorted from blood. This rearrangement joins TRBV11-2 to TRBJ2-3; TRBD1 matches at 7 bases. The clonotype was recovered from a woman in her late teens or twenties in good health. The CDR3 bases are TGTGCCAGCAGCTCCGCCGGGACAGCAACAGATACGCAGTATTTT. Amino acids: CASSSAGTATDTQYF.